This T cell receptor (beta chain) was recovered during a study of blood T cell repertoires in COVID-19. Background on the study: COVID-19 samples from acute and convalescent phases originated in the United States, Italy and Spain.

Profiled with immunoSEQ multiplex PCR; TCRdb holds only in-frame clones, not every one. Of approximately 260,000 clones listed, 75% to 95% were seen once; the top ten hold approximately 1.9%. Sample: PBMCs or T cells enriched from blood (not recorded which). This TCR derives from a young woman who had recovered from COVID-19.

CDR3 in DNA: TGCGCCAGCAGCTTGGCCGTTGGATCCGCGGGTGAAAAACTGTTTTTT. The encoded protein is CASSLAVGSAGEKLFF. The chain combines TRBV5-1 with TRBJ1-4; no reliable D call. CDR3 length: 16 amino acids. Trimming cost V 0 bases and J 7 bases, with 16 bases left between them. Germline V gene sequence: CDR1 SGHRS, CDR2 YFSETQ.